One and the same sample provided the 4 T cell receptor beta chains below, sequenced in a study of read filtering for tumor transcriptome and immune sequencing. From roughly 390 ng of RNA, a library with molecular barcoded alpha/delta and beta/gamma adaptors was made. A single record per CDR3 protein comes from TCRdb applying MiXCR to the reads. The sample records 30,000 to 45,000 distinct CDR3 sequences, more than 13% being singletons. The sequenced material came from a population of CD138-negative cells sorted from bone marrow. These receptors were collected from a donor at least 40 years old with multiple myeloma.

This clonotype is medium-sized by share. The chain uses TRBV3-1 and TRBJ1-1; possibly TRBD1 for D (6 bases). With 5 bases removed from V and 8 bases from J, the gap between germline ends came to 18 bases. CDR3 length: 14 residues. CDR1 LGHDT and CDR2 YNNKEL come from the germline V gene (reference sequence). The CDR3 spells CASSAAGGRSEAFF. In DNA, the CDR3 is TGTGCCAGCAGCGCCGCCGGGGGGCGATCCGAAGCTTTCTTT.

The table lists this clonotype with many counts. The genes are TRBV7-6 and TRBJ1-4, with 7 bases fitting TRBD1. Germline lookup yields CDR1 SGHVS and CDR2 FNYEAQ. The CDR3 consists of 13 residues. After removal of 5 bases from V and 8 bases from J, the junction contained 5 bases not matched to a gene. This CDR3 reads CASSRTGSEKLFF. The CDR3 DNA is TGTGCCAGCAGCCGGACAGGCTCGGAAAAACTGTTTTTT.

Details on this clonotype: The junction departs from germline at one end; a sequencing error may be responsible. This chain joins TRBV5-1 and TRBJ2-4; D is tentatively TRBD1 or TRBD2 (5 bases each). The CDR3 is 16 amino acids. CDR1 is SGHRS, CDR2 YFSETQ, per germline. The CDR3 nucleotides are TGCGCCAGCAGCTTGGAGGGGCCCTTGGGAGCAGAGACGCAGTACTTT. Its protein product is CASSLEGPLGAETQYF.

Turning to this clonotype: At one end, the junction sequence differs from germline, possibly due to a read error. V and J are TRBV12-3 or TRBV12-4 and TRBJ2-1; D unclear. The CDR3 is 12 amino acids. The chain's CDR3 is CANNSIYNEQFF. In DNA form, the CDR3 reads TGCGCTAACAACAGCATCTACAATGAGCAGTTCTTC.